The TCR beta chain under discussion was sequenced for a study of T cell changes during pregnancy in multiple sclerosis. Losses at the gene ends were 2 bases for V and 0 bases for J; bases not matched to a gene: 11. The CDR3 has 18 amino acids. Germline V gene lookup returns CDR1 SGHRS and CDR2 YFSETQ. Assay: immunoSEQ multiplex PCR; the TCRdb copy retains only in-frame clones and omits some. This sample yields approximately 60,000 clones, of which 85% to 95% are seen a single time; 2.5% to 3.5% belongs to the top ten. The TCR comes from a female donor with multiple sclerosis, enrolled in a pregnancy study. Sequenced here: CD8+ T cells from peripheral blood mononuclear cells, sampled in the second trimester of pregnancy. This chain uses TRBV5-1 with TRBJ2-3; 8 bases map to TRBD2. As DNA, the CDR3 is TGCGCCAGCAGCTTCCGCAAGGACATAGCGGGAAGCACAGATACGCAGTATTTT. Protein: CASSFRKDIAGSTDTQYF.